Sequencing of this T cell receptor beta chain was carried out in a study of T cells after yellow fever vaccination. This clonotype was observed a few times. The antigen is not known. Study outcomes and limitations: Abundant clonotypes from the bulk population could get into FACS-sorted repertoires as contaminants. At approximately 96% for CD4 and about 87% for CD8, most primary-vaccination clones showed up again after the booster. A secondary response was less intense yet reached its peak sooner, at day 5 versus 15.

5'RACE template switching added a universal primer site and UMIs to TCR cDNA. TCRdb re-called the 5' RACE reads with MiXCR, one entry per CDR3 protein. The sample holds 360,000 or so distinct CDR3 sequences; around a tenth are singletons and the top ten take more than 15%. The CDR3 consists of 15 residues. CDR1 and CDR2 from the germline V gene are SEHNR and FQNEAQ (reference sequence). Unmatched junction bases numbered 6, after V lost 5 bases and J lost 1 base. This TCR derives from a man younger than 35 who received the YFV17D yellow fever vaccine. The material was PBMCs, obtained on the day of the first yellow fever vaccination. The chain employs TRBV7-9 and TRBJ1-1; TRBD1 matches 8 bases. CDR3 nucleotide sequence: TGTGCCAGCAGCCGTCCCGGGACAGGGAACACTGAAGCTTTCTTT. The encoded protein is CASSRPGTGNTEAFF.